Listed here are 14 T cell receptor beta chains from one sample, sequenced in a study of cytomegalovirus exposure and HLA in healthy donors. Sequenced by immunoSEQ multiplex PCR; TCRdb stores in-frame clones only, minus some. The data contain about 220,000 clones, around 90% of them seen just once; the ten biggest clones take up about 2.7%. Material: PBMCs. These receptors all stem from a young woman in good health and CMV-seronegative.

This chain uses TRBV19 with TRBJ1-1; 8 nucleotides align to TRBD1. J gave up 1 base and V 1 base, and 2 bases lay outside the gene matches. The CDR3 extends over 15 amino acids. Germline CDR1 LNHDA, CDR2 SQIVND (reference sequence). The CDR3 reads CASSIVGQGNTEAFF. CDR3 coding DNA: TGTGCCAGTAGTATAGTAGGACAGGGGAACACTGAAGCTTTCTTT.

The chain has TRBV6-1 and TRBJ2-7; D possibly corresponds to TRBD1 (6 bases). The length of the CDR3 is 16 residues. CDR1 is MNHNS, CDR2 SASEGT, per germline. The V end lost 3 bases, the J end lost 3 bases, and 18 bases lay between the germline ends. This chain's CDR3 is CASSDRRGGGDYEQYF. The DNA for the CDR3 is TGTGCCAGCAGTGATAGACGGGGTGGGGGCGACTACGAGCAGTACTTC.

This clone showed up just a few times. The chain recombines TRBV9 with TRBJ2-7; 7 bases align to TRBD1. Germline loops: CDR1 SGDLS, CDR2 YYNGEE. Trimming cost V 3 bases and J 4 bases; bases outside gene matches: 13. The CDR3 has 16 residues. This CDR3 is CASSATTGTVIYEQYF. CDR3 sequence (DNA): TGTGCCAGCAGCGCCACGACCGGGACAGTGATATACGAGCAGTACTTC.

The CDR3 is CASSLSIANTGELFF. The CDR3 nucleotides read TGTGCCAGCAGCTTATCTATTGCGAACACCGGGGAGCTGTTTTTT. The rearrangement joins TRBV7-8 to TRBJ2-2; D is ambiguous. CDR1 is SGHVS, CDR2 FQNEAQ, per germline. The V end lost 2 bases, the J end lost 0 bases, and 7 bases lay between the germline ends. This CDR3 comprises 15 residues.

The chain has TRBV18 and TRBJ2-7; maybe TRBD1 (5 bases). This CDR3 is built from 17 residues. The germline V and J ends were trimmed by 5 bases and 2 bases, with 22 bases remaining between them. Germline CDR1 reads KGHSH; CDR2 reads LQKENI. CDR3 sequence: CASSSSWGATYTYEQYF. CDR3 sequence (DNA): TGTGCCAGCTCATCCTCCTGGGGCGCAACGTACACCTACGAGCAGTACTTC. Filled out from reference TRBV18 and TRBJ2-7, the complete variable domain reads NAGVMQNPRHLVRRRGQEARLRCSPMKGHSHVYWYRQLPEEGLKFMVYLQKENIIDESGMPKERFSAEFPKEGPSILRIQQVVRGDSAAYFCASSSSWGATYTYEQYFGPGTRLTVT.

V usage is TRBV10-3 and J usage is TRBJ2-3; unclear D gene. V was trimmed by 0 bases and J by 3 bases, leaving 10 bases between them. CDR3 length: 15 amino acids. Germline CDR1 and CDR2: ENHRY and SYGVKD. The CDR3 nucleotides read TGTGCCATCAGTGAGTCATCAAGCCGTACAGATACGCAGTATTTT. It codes for CAISESSSRTDTQYF.

Comment on this clone: One junction end disagrees with the germline gene, perhaps due to a read error. V gene TRBV27 combines with J gene TRBJ2-7; 8 nucleotides match TRBD1. Germline lookup yields CDR1 MNHEY and CDR2 SMNVEV (reference sequence). The CDR3 length is 12 residues. The CDR3 nucleotides are TGCACGAGTGGACAGGGTAACTACGAGCAGTACTTC. Its protein product is CTSGQGNYEQYF.

The CDR3 DNA reads TGCGCCAGCAGCCAAGTCCTGACTAGCGGGAGTTACGAGCAGTACTTC. It specifies CASSQVLTSGSYEQYF. The chain couples TRBV4-3 to TRBJ2-7; the match to TRBD2 covers 12 bases. V was pared by 1 base and J by 4 bases, with 5 bases of the junction left unmatched. The germline V gene has CDR1 LGHNA and CDR2 YSLEER. The CDR3 has 16 amino acids.

The J gene is TRBJ1-2, the V gene TRBV6-5; D unresolved. V was trimmed by 1 base and J by 8 bases, leaving 14 bases between them. Per the germline V gene, CDR1 is MNHEY and CDR2 is SVGAGI. CDR3 length: 14 residues. The CDR3 DNA reads as TGTGCCAGCAGTTACTTAGCGGGTACGGACGGCTACACCTTC. Protein product: CASSYLAGTDGYTF.

The genes are TRBV4-1 and TRBJ1-2, with 9 bases fitting TRBD1. The CDR3 is made up of 15 amino acids. Per the germline V gene, CDR1 is MGHRA and CDR2 is YSYEKL. The ends lost 3 bases at V and 5 bases at J; junction bases unmatched: 7. The CDR3 DNA is TGCGCCAGCAGCCAGAGGACAGGGGTGGGGTATGGCTACACCTTC. This translates into CASSQRTGVGYGYTF.

The chain recombines TRBV19 with TRBJ2-7, with 9 bases that match TRBD1. Trimming took 6 bases from V and 0 from J; bases not matched to a gene: 3. The germline V gene has CDR1 LNHDA and CDR2 SQIVND (reference sequence). The CDR3 has 14 amino acids. The CDR3 is CASRRTGVSYEQYF. Here the CDR3 DNA reads TGTGCCAGTAGACGGACAGGGGTCTCCTACGAGCAGTACTTC.

The table lists this clone with a few counts. The J gene is TRBJ1-2, the V gene TRBV19; 8 bases fit TRBD1. The CDR3 has 11 amino acids. Trimming removed 7 bases from V and 9 bases from J; junction bases left unmatched: 4. Germline-derived CDR1 and CDR2 are LNHDA and SQIVND (reference sequence). The CDR3 loop is CASTDRGRYTF. For the CDR3, the DNA is TGTGCCAGTACCGACAGGGGACGCTACACCTTC.

The chain carries TRBV9 and TRBJ2-7, with 8 positions matching TRBD2. The germline gives CDR1 SGDLS, CDR2 YYNGEE. The CDR3 runs 15 residues. Trimming at V came to 0 bases and at J to 4 bases, leaving 6 bases not matched to a gene. The CDR3 reads CASSVGSGGSYEQYF. CDR3 DNA sequence: TGTGCCAGCAGCGTAGGCTCGGGAGGGTCTTACGAGCAGTACTTC. The complete variable domain, with remaining parts taken from reference TRBV9 and TRBJ2-7, reads DSGVTQTPKHLITATGQRVTLRCSPRSGDLSVYWYQQSLDQGLQFLIQYYNGEERAKGNILERFSAQQFPDLHSELNLSSLELGDSALYFCASSVGSGGSYEQYFGPGTRLTVT.

This CDR3 reads CASRPLSYGYTF. CDR3 nucleotide sequence: TGTGCCAGCAGACCCCTGAGCTATGGCTACACCTTC. V gene TRBV28 combines with J gene TRBJ1-2, with D hard to call. The CDR3 consists of 12 residues. Germline V gives CDR1 MDHEN, CDR2 SYDVKM. The V end lost 6 bases, the J end lost 4 bases, and 9 bases lay between the germline ends.